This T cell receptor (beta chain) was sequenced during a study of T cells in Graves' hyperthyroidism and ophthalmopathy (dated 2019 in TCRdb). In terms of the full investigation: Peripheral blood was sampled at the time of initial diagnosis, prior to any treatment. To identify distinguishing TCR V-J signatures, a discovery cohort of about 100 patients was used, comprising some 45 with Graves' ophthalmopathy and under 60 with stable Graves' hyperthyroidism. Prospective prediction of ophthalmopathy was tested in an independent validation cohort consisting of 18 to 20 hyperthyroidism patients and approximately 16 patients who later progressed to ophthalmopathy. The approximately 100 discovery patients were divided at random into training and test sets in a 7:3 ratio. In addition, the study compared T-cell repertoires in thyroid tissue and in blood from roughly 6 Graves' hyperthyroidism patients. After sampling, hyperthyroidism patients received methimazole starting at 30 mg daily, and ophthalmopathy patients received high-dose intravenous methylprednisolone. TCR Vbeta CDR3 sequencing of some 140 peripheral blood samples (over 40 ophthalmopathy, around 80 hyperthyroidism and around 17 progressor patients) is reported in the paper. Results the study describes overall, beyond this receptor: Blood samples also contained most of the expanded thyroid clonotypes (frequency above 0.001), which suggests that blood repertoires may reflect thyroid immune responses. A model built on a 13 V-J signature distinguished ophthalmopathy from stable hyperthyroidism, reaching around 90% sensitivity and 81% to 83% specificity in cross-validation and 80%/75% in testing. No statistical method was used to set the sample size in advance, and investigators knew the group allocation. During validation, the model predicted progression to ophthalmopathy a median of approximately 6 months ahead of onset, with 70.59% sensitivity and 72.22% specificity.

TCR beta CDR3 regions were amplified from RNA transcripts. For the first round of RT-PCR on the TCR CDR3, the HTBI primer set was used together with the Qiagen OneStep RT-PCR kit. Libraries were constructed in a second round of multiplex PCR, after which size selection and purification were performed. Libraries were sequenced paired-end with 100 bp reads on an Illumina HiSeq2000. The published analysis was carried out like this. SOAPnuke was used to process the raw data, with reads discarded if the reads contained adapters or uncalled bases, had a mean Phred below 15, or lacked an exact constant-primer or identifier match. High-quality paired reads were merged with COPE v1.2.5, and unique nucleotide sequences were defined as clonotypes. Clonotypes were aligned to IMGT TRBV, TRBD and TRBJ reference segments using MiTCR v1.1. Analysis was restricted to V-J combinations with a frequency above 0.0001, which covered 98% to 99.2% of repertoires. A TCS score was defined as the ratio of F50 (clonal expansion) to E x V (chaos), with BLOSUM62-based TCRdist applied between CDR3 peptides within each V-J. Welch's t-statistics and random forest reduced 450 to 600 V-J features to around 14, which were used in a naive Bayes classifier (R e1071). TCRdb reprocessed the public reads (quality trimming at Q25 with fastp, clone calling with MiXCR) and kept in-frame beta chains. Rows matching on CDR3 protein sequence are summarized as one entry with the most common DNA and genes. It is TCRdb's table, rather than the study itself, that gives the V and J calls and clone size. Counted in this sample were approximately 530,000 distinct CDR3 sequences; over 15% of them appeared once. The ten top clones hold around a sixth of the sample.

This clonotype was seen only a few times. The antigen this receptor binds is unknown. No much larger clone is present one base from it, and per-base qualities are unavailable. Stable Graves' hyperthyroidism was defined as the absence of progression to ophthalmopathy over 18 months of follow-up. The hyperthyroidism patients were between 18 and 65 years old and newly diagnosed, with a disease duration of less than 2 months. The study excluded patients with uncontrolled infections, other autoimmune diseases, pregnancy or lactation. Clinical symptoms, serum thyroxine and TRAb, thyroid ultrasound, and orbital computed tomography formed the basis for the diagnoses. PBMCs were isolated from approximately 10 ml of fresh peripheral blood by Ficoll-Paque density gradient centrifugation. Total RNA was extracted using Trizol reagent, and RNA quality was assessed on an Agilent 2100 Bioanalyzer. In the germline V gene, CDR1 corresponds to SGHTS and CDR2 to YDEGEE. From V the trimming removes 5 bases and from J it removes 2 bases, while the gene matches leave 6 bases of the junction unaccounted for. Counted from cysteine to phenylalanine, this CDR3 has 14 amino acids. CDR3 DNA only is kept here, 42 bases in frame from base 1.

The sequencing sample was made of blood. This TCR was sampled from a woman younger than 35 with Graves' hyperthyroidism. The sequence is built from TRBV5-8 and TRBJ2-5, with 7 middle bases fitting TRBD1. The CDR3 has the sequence CASREGAAQETQYF. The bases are TGTGCCAGCAGAGAGGGGGCAGCGCAAGAGACCCAGTACTTC.